This T cell receptor (beta chain) was sequenced in a study of patients and donors after allogeneic stem cell transplantation. TCRdb passed the RT-PCR reads through MiXCR, listing each CDR3 protein once. Among a few hundred thousand distinct CDR3 sequences, over 12% were seen once, and the ten largest hold roughly 10%. J lost 5 bases, V lost 5 bases, and 8 bases had no gene match. CDR1 and CDR2 from the germline V gene are SEHNR and FQNEAQ (reference sequence). This CDR3 is built from 15 residues. V and J are TRBV7-9 and TRBJ2-5; 10 positions match TRBD1. This TCR was recovered from a human donor who was either an allogeneic HSCT recipient or a stem cell or donor lymphocyte infusion donor (not recorded which). It is not recorded whose cells these are; they may come from a transplant donor. The sequenced sample consisted of blood, either unsorted or a sorted T cell fraction (not recorded which). CDR3 in DNA: TGTGCCAGCAGCCGCGAGACAGGGGGCAGGGAGACCCAGTACTTC. Translated, it gives CASSRETGGRETQYF.